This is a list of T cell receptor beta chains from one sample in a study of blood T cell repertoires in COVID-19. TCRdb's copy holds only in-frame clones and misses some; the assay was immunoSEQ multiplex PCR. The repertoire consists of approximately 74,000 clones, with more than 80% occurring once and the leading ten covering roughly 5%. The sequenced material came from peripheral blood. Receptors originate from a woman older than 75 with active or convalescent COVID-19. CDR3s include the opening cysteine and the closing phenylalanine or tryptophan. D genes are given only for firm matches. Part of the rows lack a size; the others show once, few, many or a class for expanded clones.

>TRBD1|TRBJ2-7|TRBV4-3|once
CASSRADRGDEQYF
TGCGCCAGCAGCCGGGCGGACAGGGGCGACGAGCAGTACTTC
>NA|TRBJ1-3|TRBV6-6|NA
CASSGGTIYF
TGTGCCAGCAGCGGGGGCACCATATATTTT
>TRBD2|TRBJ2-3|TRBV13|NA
CASSLRTSGTTDTQYF
TGTGCCAGCAGCTTAAGAACTAGCGGGACTACAGATACGCAGTATTTT
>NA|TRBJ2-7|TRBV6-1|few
CASSVRPAGMIYEQYF
TGTGCCAGCAGTGTCCGCCCGGCAGGGATGATCTACGAGCAGTACTTC
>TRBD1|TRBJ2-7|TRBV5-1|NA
CASSFRDSARYEQYF
TGCGCCAGCAGCTTTAGGGACAGTGCCAGATACGAGCAGTACTTC
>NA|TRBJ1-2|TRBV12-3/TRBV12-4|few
CASSLGGSGYTF
TGTGCCAGCAGTTTAGGAGGATCTGGCTACACCTTC
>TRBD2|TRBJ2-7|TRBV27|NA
CATLPTASGENEQYF
TGTGCCACCCTCCCCACGGCTAGCGGGGAGAACGAGCAGTACTTC
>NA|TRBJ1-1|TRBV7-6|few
CASSLLQGANTEAFF
TGTGCCAGCAGCTTACTACAGGGTGCGAACACTGAAGCTTTCTTT
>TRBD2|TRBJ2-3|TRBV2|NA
CASSEERGSTDTQYF
TGTGCCAGCAGCGAGGAGCGGGGGAGCACAGATACGCAGTATTTT
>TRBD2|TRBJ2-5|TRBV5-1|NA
CASTRASGGMETQYF
TGCGCCAGCACCCGGGCTAGCGGGGGGATGGAGACCCAGTACTTC
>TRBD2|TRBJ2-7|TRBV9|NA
CASSATPGLYYEQYF
TGTGCCAGCAGCGCCACCCCGGGACTATACTACGAGCAGTACTTC
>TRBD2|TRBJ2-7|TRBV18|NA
CASSPGAGSLYEQYF
TGTGCCAGCTCACCCGGAGCGGGATCGCTCTACGAGCAGTACTTC
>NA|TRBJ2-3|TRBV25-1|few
CASSALVLTRGTDTQYF
TGTGCCAGCAGTGCCCTAGTATTAACGAGGGGCACAGATACGCAGTATTTT
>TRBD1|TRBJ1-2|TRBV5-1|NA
CASTLGQGEGYTF
TGCGCCAGCACCCTTGGACAGGGGGAAGGCTACACCTTC
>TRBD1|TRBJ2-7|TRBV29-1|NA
CSVRTGTASYEQYF
TGCAGCGTTCGAACCGGGACAGCCAGCTACGAGCAGTACTTC
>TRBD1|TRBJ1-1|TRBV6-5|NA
CASSRTGGANTEAFF
TGTGCCAGCAGCAGGACAGGGGGAGCAAACACTGAAGCTTTCTTT